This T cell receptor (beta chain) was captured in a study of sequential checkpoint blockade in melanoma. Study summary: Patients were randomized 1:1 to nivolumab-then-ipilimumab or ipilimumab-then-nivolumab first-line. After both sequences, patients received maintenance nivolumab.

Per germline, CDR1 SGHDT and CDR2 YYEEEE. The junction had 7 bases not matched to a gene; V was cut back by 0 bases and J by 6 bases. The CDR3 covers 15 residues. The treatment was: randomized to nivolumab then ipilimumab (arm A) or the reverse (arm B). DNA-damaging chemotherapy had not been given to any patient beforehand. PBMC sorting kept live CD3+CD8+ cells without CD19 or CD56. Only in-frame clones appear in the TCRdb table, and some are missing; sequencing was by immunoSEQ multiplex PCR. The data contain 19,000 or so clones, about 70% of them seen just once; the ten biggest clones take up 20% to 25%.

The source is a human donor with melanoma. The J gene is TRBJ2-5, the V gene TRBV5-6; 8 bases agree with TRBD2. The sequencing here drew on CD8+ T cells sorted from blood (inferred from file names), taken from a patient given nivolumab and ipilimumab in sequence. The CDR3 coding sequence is TGTGCCAGCAGCTTGGGGGGAAGCGGGGGCAAGACCCAGTACTTC. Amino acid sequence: CASSLGGSGGKTQYF. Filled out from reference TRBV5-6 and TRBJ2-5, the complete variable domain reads DAGVTQSPTHLIKTRGQQVTLRCSPKSGHDTVSWYQQALGQGPQFIFQYYEEEERQRGNFPDRFSGHQFPNYSSELNVNALLLGDSALYLCASSLGGSGGKTQYFGPGTRLLVL.